Presented here are 24 T cell receptor beta chains from one specimen sequenced in a study of cytomegalovirus exposure and HLA in healthy donors. Clones were read by immunoSEQ multiplex PCR, and TCRdb kept only the in-frame ones, dropping some. The repertoire holds over 100,000 clones, with 85% to 90% as singletons. The sample was PBMCs. The receptors come from a woman aged 18-29 years in good health and CMV-seronegative.

The chain recombines TRBV11-2 with TRBJ2-7; weak D call: TRBD2 (5 bases). Deletions cut 5 bases from V and 2 bases from J, with 13 bases between. The CDR3 loop spans 14 amino acids. CDR1 and CDR2 from the germline V gene are SGHAT and FQNNGV. The CDR3 DNA sequence: TGTGCCAGCAGCGTACTAGATAGCCCCTACGAGCAGTACTTC. Its translation is CASSVLDSPYEQYF.

The chain has TRBV4-1 and TRBJ1-4; TRBD1 matches 7 bases. This CDR3 has 15 residues. Germline values: CDR1 MGHRA, CDR2 YSYEKL. With V trimmed by 3 bases and J by 5 bases, 6 bases remained unmatched. CDR3 sequence reads: CASSQSDRVNEKLFF. The DNA for the CDR3 is TGCGCCAGCAGCCAGAGCGACAGGGTCAATGAAAAACTGTTTTTT.

The gene calls are TRBV6-1 and TRBJ2-7; possibly TRBD1 for D (5 bases). CDR1 and CDR2 from the germline V gene are MNHNS and SASEGT. The V end was cut by 7 bases, the J end by 9 bases, with 22 bases between. The CDR3 has 14 amino acids. CDR3 in amino acids: CASTVDLPTRVQYF. The DNA for the CDR3 is TGTGCCAGCACGGTTGACCTTCCGACCAGGGTGCAGTACTTC.

This clone was seen a single time. The J gene is TRBJ2-7, the V gene TRBV4-1; 8 bases match TRBD1. Germline loops: CDR1 MGHRA, CDR2 YSYEKL. J was trimmed by 4 bases and V by 2 bases; bases with no gene match: 7. The CDR3 consists of 15 residues. This CDR3 is CASSQYRQGRYEQYF. DNA of the CDR3: TGCGCCAGCAGCCAATATAGACAGGGGAGATACGAGCAGTACTTC.

This CDR3 is CASGSGLAGGEQFF. CDR3 DNA: TGTGCCAGCGGTTCGGGACTAGCGGGGGGGGAGCAGTTCTTC. The gene calls are TRBV6-6 and TRBJ2-1; the match to TRBD2 covers 16 bases. V lost 8 bases, J lost 10 bases, and 5 bases stayed unmatched. There are 14 residues in the CDR3. Germline lookup yields CDR1 MNHNY and CDR2 SVGAGI (reference sequence).

This chain uses TRBV2 with TRBJ1-6; D remains ambiguous. Deletions cut 4 bases from V and 8 bases from J, with 12 bases between. This CDR3 region has 14 residues. From germline, CDR1 is SNHLY and CDR2 FYNNEI. In DNA form, the CDR3 reads TGTGCCAGCAGTGTAATCACAGATGATTCACCCCTCCACTTT. Translating gives CASSVITDDSPLHF.

The rearrangement uses TRBV6-5 and TRBJ2-2, with TRBD2 matching over 7 bases. From germline, CDR1 is MNHEY and CDR2 SVGAGI. The V gene end was trimmed by 5 bases and the J gene end by 0 bases; junction bases not matched to a gene: 3. This CDR3 contains 15 residues. DNA of the CDR3: TGTGCCAGCAGTCCGGGGGGATCGAACACCGGGGAGCTGTTTTTT. Translating it yields CASSPGGSNTGELFF.

The rearrangement joins TRBV7-9 to TRBJ2-7, with 7 bases matching TRBD1. Trimming at V came to 1 base and at J to 4 bases, leaving 7 bases not matched to a gene. Germline loops: CDR1 SEHNR, CDR2 FQNEAQ (reference sequence). The CDR3 runs to 15 residues. The CDR3 sequence is CASSLDGQAAYEQYF. CDR3 DNA sequence: TGTGCCAGCAGCTTAGATGGACAGGCGGCGTACGAGCAGTACTTC.

The J gene is TRBJ1-2, the V gene TRBV6-1, with no clear D. CDR3 length: 12 amino acids. The V gene lost 2 bases and the J gene lost 8 bases, with 9 bases spanning the gap. Germline V CDR1 and CDR2: MNHNS, SASEGT. In DNA, the CDR3 is TGTGCCAGCAGTGAACAGCTCAGGGGCTACACCTTC. Translating it yields CASSEQLRGYTF.

J is TRBJ1-2 and V is TRBV23-1; D call uncertain. TRBV23-1 is an ORF; its function is uncertain. The CDR3 extends over 17 amino acids. V was pared by 2 bases and J by 1 base, with 17 bases between. CDR3 amino acids: CASSQGETSEINYGYTF. In nucleotides, the CDR3 is TGCGCCAGCAGTCAAGGTGAGACTTCGGAAATTAACTATGGCTACACCTTC.

The CDR3 DNA follows: TGTGCCAGTAGTGCCGCCCGGACTAGCGGGAGTTACAATGAGCAGTTCTTC. It encodes CASSAARTSGSYNEQFF. The chain combines TRBV19 with TRBJ2-1, with 13 bases aligning to TRBD2. After removal of 5 bases from V and 4 bases from J, the junction contained 8 bases not matched to a gene. The CDR3 runs to 17 residues. Germline CDR1 and CDR2: LNHDA and SQIVND (reference sequence).

The count of this clone is one. The genes are TRBV30 and TRBJ2-1; the D is unclear. The CDR3 runs 11 residues. The V end was cut by 7 bases, the J end by 0 bases, with 4 bases between. The germline CDR1 and CDR2 sequences are GTSNPN and SVGIG (reference sequence). The CDR3 DNA is TGTGCCTCTAGCTCCTACAATGAGCAGTTCTTC. It is translated as CASSSYNEQFF.

V is TRBV7-2 and J is TRBJ1-3; the D gene is possibly TRBD1 (5 bases). Germline CDR1 is SGHTA and CDR2 is FQGNSA. The germline V and J ends were trimmed by 5 bases and 1 base, with 21 bases remaining between them. This CDR3 is 18 amino acids long. The CDR3, as DNA: TGTGCCAGCAGCCCCCTGTTGGGGGGAAGTGGTTCTGGAAACACCATATATTTT. This gives the protein CASSPLLGGSGSGNTIYF.

The J gene is TRBJ1-1, the V gene TRBV5-1; D unclear. CDR3 size: 15 residues. Trimming stripped 0 bases from V and 6 bases from J, with 15 bases between. Germline lookup yields CDR1 SGHRS and CDR2 YFSETQ. The CDR3 nucleotides are TGCGCCAGCAGCTTGGGGGTTACAGCTCCCGCTGAAGCTTTCTTT. This gives the protein CASSLGVTAPAEAFF.

The rearrangement uses TRBV4-1 and TRBJ2-3, with TRBD2 matching 11 bases. V trimming: 4 bases; J trimming: 1 base; junction bases outside the gene matches: 13. The CDR3 runs 19 residues. CDR1 is MGHRA, CDR2 YSYEKL, per germline. This CDR3 reads CASSPSGTSGGFGTDTQYF. The CDR3 DNA follows: TGCGCCAGCAGCCCATCCGGGACTAGCGGTGGATTTGGCACAGATACGCAGTATTTT.

This chain uses TRBV7-9 with TRBJ2-7; 7 nucleotides align to TRBD1. Germline V lookup: CDR1 SEHNR, CDR2 FQNEAQ (reference sequence). V shed 6 bases, J shed 2 bases, and the junction held 10 bases outside the gene matches. The CDR3 totals 15 residues. For the CDR3, the DNA is TGTGCCAGCAGGAAGACCGGGACAGTAACCTACGAGCAGTACTTC. This codes for CASRKTGTVTYEQYF.

V and J are TRBV7-3 and TRBJ2-5; TRBD2 agrees at 7 bases. Germline CDR1 reads SGHTA; CDR2 reads FQGTGA. The CDR3 length is 13 residues. Trimming removed 2 bases from V and 5 bases from J; junction bases left unmatched: 2. The CDR3 is CASSLDSGETQYF. CDR3 in DNA: TGTGCCAGCAGCTTAGATAGCGGGGAGACCCAGTACTTC.

V usage is TRBV9 and J usage is TRBJ2-2; 8 bases are shared with TRBD1. The germline V gene has CDR1 SGDLS and CDR2 YYNGEE. J lost 1 base, V lost 4 bases, and 3 bases had no gene match. The CDR3 length is 15 residues. CDR3 in DNA: TGTGCCAGCAGCCCGGGACAGGTGAACACCGGGGAGCTGTTTTTT. It encodes CASSPGQVNTGELFF. Supplemented by reference TRBV9 and TRBJ2-2, the full variable domain reads DSGVTQTPKHLITATGQRVTLRCSPRSGDLSVYWYQQSLDQGLQFLIQYYNGEERAKGNILERFSAQQFPDLHSELNLSSLELGDSALYFCASSPGQVNTGELFFGEGSRLTVL.

The rearrangement joins TRBV10-2 to TRBJ1-2; TRBD1 matches at 7 bases. The CDR3 totals 17 residues. The V gene end was trimmed by 8 bases and the J gene end by 6 bases; junction bases not matched to a gene: 21. Germline CDR1 reads WSHSY; CDR2 reads SAAADI. In DNA form, the CDR3 reads TGCGCCAGCGTATCCCGCCGACCAGACAGGGTCGATGATGGCTACACCTTC. This encodes CASVSRRPDRVDDGYTF.

The chain links TRBV6-1 to TRBJ2-7; 13 bases fit TRBD2. From germline, CDR1 is MNHNS and CDR2 SASEGT. The CDR3 covers 18 residues. V lost 3 bases to trimming and J lost 0 bases; unmatched junction nucleotides: 8. CDR3 amino acids: CASSDPPTSGGASYEQYF. CDR3 nucleotide sequence: TGTGCCAGCAGTGACCCCCCCACTAGCGGGGGGGCCTCCTACGAGCAGTACTTC.

This clone was counted a single time. J is TRBJ2-1 and V is TRBV7-3, with 7 bases that match TRBD1. The V segment lost 3 bases and the J segment 2 bases; nucleotides outside the gene matches: 4. The CDR3 consists of 15 residues. The germline CDR1 and CDR2 sequences are SGHTA and FQGTGA. The CDR3 DNA reads TGTGCCAGCAGCTTCGACAGGGTACCCTACAATGAGCAGTTCTTC. This gives the protein CASSFDRVPYNEQFF. Full variable domain (rest looked up from reference TRBV7-3 and TRBJ2-1): GAGVSQTPSNKVTEKGKYVELRCDPISGHTALYWYRQSLGQGPEFLIYFQGTGAADDSGLPNDRFFAVRPEGSVSTLKIQRTERGDSAVYLCASSFDRVPYNEQFFGPGTRLTVL.

Written as DNA, the CDR3 is TGTGCCAGCAGTTACTCGGGCAGGGCTGACGGCTACACCTTC. This encodes CASSYSGRADGYTF. The chain recombines TRBV6-5 with TRBJ1-2; D may be TRBD1 (5 bases). The ends were cut back, 0 bases at V and 8 bases at J, with 13 bases in the middle. The CDR3 is 14 residues long. Germline lookup yields CDR1 MNHEY and CDR2 SVGAGI.

The chain carries TRBV5-1 and TRBJ2-1; TRBD2 matches at 11 bases. The V segment lost 1 base and the J segment 6 bases; nucleotides outside the gene matches: 9. Germline V CDR1 and CDR2: SGHRS, YFSETQ. This CDR3 has 17 amino acids. The CDR3 DNA is TGCGCCAGCAGCTTGACTAGCGGGAGAATGTTAGGCAATGAGCAGTTCTTC. Encoded protein: CASSLTSGRMLGNEQFF.

The CDR3 DNA reads TGCGCCAGCAGCCCGGGACAGGGAGCCTCCTACGAGCAGTACTTC. Translating gives CASSPGQGASYEQYF. The chain is built from TRBV5-1 and TRBJ2-7; 9 bases line up with TRBD1. The V and J ends lost 4 bases and 0 bases, in that order; junction bases with no gene match: 5. The CDR3 has 15 residues. Germline V gene sequence: CDR1 SGHRS, CDR2 YFSETQ.